The rows below give T cell receptor beta chains drawn from one sample of a study of persistence of HIV-infected CD4 T cells. No antigens are known for them. Method: immunoSEQ multiplex PCR; TCRdb's copy keeps in-frame clones and lacks some. The sample has tens of thousands of clones; approximately 80% are singletons. This specimen consisted of CD4+ T cells sorted from PBMCs after approximately 20-hour stimulation, obtained from a patient who received antiretroviral therapy. The receptor source for this set is an adult woman with HIV who was CMV-seropositive. CDR3s include the opening cysteine and the closing phenylalanine or tryptophan. The D gene is left open where the match is weak. Not every row has a clone size; where given, it reads once, few, many or a size class.

>TRBD2|NA|TRBV19|TRBJ2-2
TGTGCCAGTAGTCCCGGACTAGCGGGAACGAACACCGGGGAGCTGTTTTTT
CASSPGLAGTNTGELFF
>TRBD2|NA|TRBV7-2|TRBJ2-1
TGTGCCAGCAGCTTACAACGCGGGGGGGCCCAGGAGCAGTTCTTC
CASSLQRGGAQEQFF
>NA|NA|TRBV15|TRBJ1-2
TGTGCCACCAGCAGAGATATGGAGGGTACCTATGGCTACACCTTC
CATSRDMEGTYGYTF
>NA|NA|TRBV28|TRBJ1-3
TGTGCCAGCAGTTTACGGGGAAACACCATATATTTT
CASSLRGNTIYF
>NA|NA|TRBV19|TRBJ1-3
TGTGCCAGTACTCTAGAAGGAATCTCTGGAAACACCATATATTTT
CASTLEGISGNTIYF
>NA|NA|TRBV5-1|TRBJ1-4
TGCGCCAGCAGCTATGGGGTGGTTGATAATGAAAAACTGTTTTTT
CASSYGVVDNEKLFF
>NA|NA|TRBV4-1|TRBJ2-1
TGCGCCAGCAGCCAAGAATCCCAGGTACTAGCAAATGAGCAGTTCTTC
CASSQESQVLANEQFF
>TRBD1|NA|TRBV9|TRBJ2-7
TGTGCCAGCAGCGTATACGGACAGGGTAATAACGAGCAGTACTTC
CASSVYGQGNNEQYF
>NA|NA|TRBV5-1|TRBJ2-2
TGCGCCAGCAGCCTTATACAGGGAGACACCGGGGAGCTGTTTTTT
CASSLIQGDTGELFF
>TRBD2|NA|TRBV6-5|TRBJ2-1
TGTGCCAGTGGAAGCGGGGGGCGCTCCTACAATGAGCAGTTCTTC
CASGSGGRSYNEQFF
>NA|NA|TRBV7-3|TRBJ2-2
TGTGCCAGCAGCCCCCCCGGCGCCGGGGAGCTGTTTTTT
CASSPPGAGELFF
>NA|NA|TRBV9|TRBJ1-6
TGTGCCAGCAGCGTAGATCCAGGGAATTCACCCCTCCACTTT
CASSVDPGNSPLHF
>TRBD1|NA|TRBV28|TRBJ1-1
TGTGCCAGCCGCAAGACAGGGAGAGGTACTGAAGCTTTCTTT
CASRKTGRGTEAFF
>NA|NA|TRBV10-3|TRBJ2-5
TGTGCCACCACTCAGGGAGGGGGCCGGGAGACCCAGTACTTC
CATTQGGGRETQYF
>TRBD2|NA|TRBV19|TRBJ2-3
TGTGCCAGTAGTGAGGGGACTAGCGGGAGAATTGGTACGCAGTATTTT
CASSEGTSGRIGTQYF
>TRBD2|NA|TRBV5-4|TRBJ2-1
TGTGCCAGCAGCTTGTATCGCCTAGCGGGGGCCTACAATGAGCAGTTCTTC
CASSLYRLAGAYNEQFF
>NA|once|TRBV25-1|TRBJ1-6
TGTGCCAGCAGTTCACCCGGGGACATGGCCTTATCACCCCTCCACTTT
CASSSPGDMALSPLHF
>NA|NA|TRBV28|TRBJ2-7
TGTGCCAGCAGTTTGGTGGGAACCAGCTCCTACGAGCAGTACTTC
CASSLVGTSSYEQYF
>NA|NA|TRBV10-3|TRBJ2-4
TGTGCCATCAGTGAGGTGGGAGGGGGTAAAACCAAAAACATTCAGTACTTC
CAISEVGGGKTKNIQYF
>TRBD1|NA|TRBV3-1/TRBV3-2|TRBJ1-4
TGTGCCAGCAGCTTTCGGACAGGGGGGAATGAAAAACTGTTTTTT
CASSFRTGGNEKLFF
>NA|NA|TRBV5-4|TRBJ1-1
TGTGCCAGCATGCGAGCGAGTAACACTGAAGCTTTCTTT
CASMRASNTEAFF
>TRBD1|NA|TRBV18|TRBJ2-7
TGTGCCAGCTCACCGGACAGGGCACAGTACTTC
CASSPDRAQYF
>TRBD1|NA|TRBV6-2/TRBV6-3|TRBJ1-1
TGTGCCAGCAGTCGACAGGGTTTGAACACTGAAGCTTTCTTT
CASSRQGLNTEAFF
>TRBD2|NA|TRBV6-2/TRBV6-3|TRBJ2-1
TGTGCCAGCAGCGGACTAGCTCTATACAATGAGCAGTTCTTC
CASSGLALYNEQFF
>NA|NA|TRBV5-6|TRBJ1-1
TGTGCCAGCAGCCCCGGACTCAGGAACACTGAAGCTTTCTTT
CASSPGLRNTEAFF
>TRBD2|few|TRBV12-3/TRBV12-4|TRBJ2-1
TGTGCCAGCAGAAAGAGCGGGGGGGGAGAGCAGTTCTTC
CASRKSGGGEQFF
>NA|NA|TRBV12-3/TRBV12-4|TRBJ2-7
TGTGCCAGCAGTTTAGAAATCTCAGCGAAGCAGTACTTC
CASSLEISAKQYF
>TRBD1|NA|TRBV19|TRBJ2-5
TGTGCCAGTAGTAGGGACAGGGGGAGGCAAGGAGAGGAGACCCAGTACTTC
CASSRDRGRQGEETQYF
>NA|NA|TRBV7-9|TRBJ1-2
TGTGCCAGCAGCGCGGGGGGTAACTATGGCTACACCTTC
CASSAGGNYGYTF
>NA|NA|TRBV12-3/TRBV12-4|TRBJ2-7
TGTGCCAGCAGTTTCAGGGGTTCCTACGAGCAGTACTTC
CASSFRGSYEQYF
>TRBD1|NA|TRBV5-1|TRBJ1-4
TGCGCCAGCAGCTTACCCCGACAGGGGGCAGAAAAACTGTTTTTT
CASSLPRQGAEKLFF
>NA|NA|TRBV19|TRBJ1-1
TGTGCCAGTAGTATAGGCGGGGAGAACACTGAAGCTTTCTTT
CASSIGGENTEAFF
>NA|once|TRBV7-2|TRBJ1-6
TGTGCCAGCAGCTTATACAGGGACTCACCCCTCCACTTT
CASSLYRDSPLHF
>TRBD2|NA|TRBV5-4|TRBJ2-1
TGTGCCAGCAGCAGTCTAGCGGGGGTAGAAGACAATGAGCAGTTCTTC
CASSSLAGVEDNEQFF
>NA|NA|TRBV5-1|TRBJ1-5
TGCGCCAGCAGCTTGGCAGGGGATGGAGGTCAGCCCCAGCATTTT
CASSLAGDGGQPQHF
>NA|few|TRBV6-5|TRBJ1-1
TGTGCCAGCACGAGGACGGTGGCGTCCACTGAAGCTTTCTTT
CASTRTVASTEAFF
>TRBD2|NA|TRBV20-1|TRBJ2-1
TGCAGTGCTAGTCCCCTAGCGGGAGTCGGCAATGAGCAGTTCTTC
CSASPLAGVGNEQFF
>NA|NA|TRBV5-1|TRBJ1-1
TGCGCCAGCAGCTTGGCCTGGGGAGGCACTGAAGCTTTCTTT
CASSLAWGGTEAFF
>TRBD1|NA|TRBV28|TRBJ1-5
TGTGCCAGCAGTCGGACAGGCTCGAAGGGTCAGCCCCAGCATTTT
CASSRTGSKGQPQHF
>TRBD1|NA|TRBV28|TRBJ1-2
TGTGCCAGCAGTGGGGACAGGGGGAACTATGGCTACACCTTC
CASSGDRGNYGYTF
>NA|few|TRBV28|TRBJ2-4
TGTGCCAGCAGTTTATTTGTGAATGGGGAGGATAAAAACATTCAGTACTTC
CASSLFVNGEDKNIQYF
>TRBD2|NA|TRBV5-4|TRBJ2-1
TGTGCCAGCAGCTATCCGGGACTACTGCCAAACAATGAGCAGTTCTTC
CASSYPGLLPNNEQFF
>NA|NA|TRBV12-3/TRBV12-4|TRBJ1-3
TGTGCCAGCTCCTTACGCGGGAGAAACACCATATATTTT
CASSLRGRNTIYF
>NA|NA|TRBV11-1|TRBJ1-6
TGTGCCAGCAGCCCACTACCAAATTCACCCCTCCACTTT
CASSPLPNSPLHF
>TRBD1|NA|TRBV5-1|TRBJ1-3
TGCGCCAGCAGCCGGACAGGGAATTTAGCGGGCACCATATATTTT
CASSRTGNLAGTIYF
>TRBD1|NA|TRBV15|TRBJ2-7
TGTGCCACCAGCAGAGACAGGGGGATCATCTACGAGCAGTACTTC
CATSRDRGIIYEQYF
>NA|NA|TRBV5-1|TRBJ2-7
TGCGCCAGCAGCTTTCGGGGGCAGACCAGGGACGAGCAGTACTTC
CASSFRGQTRDEQYF
>NA|NA|TRBV5-6|TRBJ2-6
TGTGCCAGCACCGTGAACAGTCTCTCTGGGGCCAACGTCCTGACTTTC
CASTVNSLSGANVLTF
>TRBD1|NA|TRBV18|TRBJ2-1
TGTGCCAGCTCCCCACGGGACAGCTACAATGAGCAGTTCTTC
CASSPRDSYNEQFF
>TRBD1|NA|TRBV7-8|TRBJ1-2
TGTGCCAGCAGCTTATCTAATCTGGGACAGACAACTGGCTACACCTTC
CASSLSNLGQTTGYTF
>NA|NA|TRBV5-1|TRBJ2-1
TGCGCCAGCAGCTTGTTATCGAGCTCCTACAATGAGCAGTTCTTC
CASSLLSSSYNEQFF
>NA|NA|TRBV5-1|TRBJ2-1
TGCGCCAGCACGAGGGAGGCAGGCCCTGAGCAGTTCTTC
CASTREAGPEQFF
>TRBD1|NA|TRBV5-1|TRBJ1-2
TGCGCCAGCAGCTTGGCCGAACCGGGACAGGGAGCTGGCTACACCTTC
CASSLAEPGQGAGYTF
>TRBD1|NA|TRBV9|TRBJ1-3
TGTGCCAGCAGCGTCCAGGGGGCTGGAAACACCATATATTTT
CASSVQGAGNTIYF
>TRBD1|NA|TRBV15|TRBJ1-2
TGTGCCACCAGCAGAGGACAGGGGGATGGCTACACCTTC
CATSRGQGDGYTF
>NA|NA|TRBV12-3/TRBV12-4|TRBJ1-6
TGTGCCAGCAGTTTAAGGTTTTATTCACCCCTCCACTTT
CASSLRFYSPLHF
>TRBD1|NA|TRBV10-3|TRBJ1-2
TGTGCCATCAGTGAAGAACGACAGGGTCGGATTAACTATGGCTACACCTTC
CAISEERQGRINYGYTF
>NA|NA|TRBV7-8|TRBJ1-3
TGTGCCAGCAGCTTAGGGGGGAGCCGTGGGAACACCATATATTTT
CASSLGGSRGNTIYF
>NA|NA|TRBV2|TRBJ2-5
TGTGCCAGTGGCCGGGCAGGGGGAGGAGAGACCCAGTACTTC
CASGRAGGGETQYF
>TRBD1|NA|TRBV7-8|TRBJ2-7
TGTGCCAGCAGCTTAGAACAGGGGATCTACGAGCAGTACTTC
CASSLEQGIYEQYF